Listed below are T cell receptor beta chains from one sample, sequenced in a study of OX40 agonist ivuxolimab in advanced cancers. The data were produced by immunoSEQ multiplex PCR, yet TCRdb's version contains in-frame clones alone and is incomplete. The data contain tens of thousands of clones, 75% to 90% of them singletons. Here the sequenced sample was CD4+ or CD8+ T cells sorted from blood, taken in a trial of the OX40 agonist ivuxolimab. These receptors originate from an adult with an advanced solid tumor such as melanoma, head and neck, liver or kidney cancer. Both conserved end residues are part of each CDR3. The D gene is left open where the match is weak. Size is omitted from some rows. Given values are once, few, many or a class for expanded clones.

>.|TRBJ2-2|.|TRBV19
CASSIVPDNTGELFF
TGTGCCAGTAGTATAGTTCCGGATAACACCGGGGAGCTGTTTTTT
>.|TRBJ2-5|TRBD2|TRBV4-3
CASSQEVSGGELETQYF
TGCGCCAGCAGCCAAGAGGTCAGCGGGGGCGAGTTAGAGACCCAGTACTTC
>.|TRBJ2-3|.|TRBV7-3
CASSWGTASSTDTQYF
TGTGCCAGCAGCTGGGGGACGGCGAGTAGCACAGATACGCAGTATTTT
>once|TRBJ2-7|TRBD1|TRBV7-9
CASSKGQGASYEQYF
TGTGCCAGCAGCAAGGGACAGGGGGCTTCCTACGAGCAGTACTTC
>.|TRBJ1-5|.|TRBV4-2
CASSQESTGYGQPQHF
TGTGCCAGCAGCCAAGAAAGCACAGGGTACGGTCAGCCCCAGCATTTT
>.|TRBJ1-6|TRBD1|TRBV19
CASSIYGDRGLSYNSPLHF
TGTGCCAGTAGTATTTACGGGGACAGGGGACTATCCTATAATTCACCCCTCCACTTT
>.|TRBJ2-2|.|TRBV7-9
CASSPEGGGTTGELFF
TGTGCCAGCAGCCCTGAAGGGGGGGGAACTACCGGGGAGCTGTTTTTT
>.|TRBJ2-1|.|TRBV12-5
CASGPPPPYNEQFF
TGTGCTAGTGGGCCCCCCCCGCCCTACAATGAGCAGTTCTTC
>.|TRBJ1-2|.|TRBV2
CASSRQVARADYGYTF
TGTGCCAGCAGCCGCCAGGTGGCCAGGGCCGATTATGGCTACACCTTC
>once|TRBJ1-5|.|TRBV18
CASSPAESLSNQPQHF
TGTGCCAGCTCACCAGCGGAGTCCTTAAGCAATCAGCCCCAGCATTTT
>.|TRBJ2-7|.|TRBV9
CASSSQTGFPYEQYF
TGTGCCAGCAGCTCACAAACCGGGTTTCCCTACGAGCAGTACTTC
>.|TRBJ1-1|.|TRBV5-8
CASSQGMGTEAFF
TGTGCCAGCAGCCAGGGGATGGGCACTGAAGCTTTCTTT
>.|TRBJ2-1|.|TRBV19
CASRSGTLEFF
TGTGCCAGTAGATCGGGGACCTTGGAGTTCTTC
>.|TRBJ1-2|.|TRBV6-6
CASRPKIRDGYTF
TGTGCCAGCAGACCTAAAATTAGGGATGGCTACACCTTC
>.|TRBJ2-1|.|TRBV7-9
CASSGWDEQFF
TGTGCCTCCAGCGGCTGGGATGAGCAGTTCTTC
>.|TRBJ2-7|TRBD1|TRBV30
CAWRSGTGAYEQYF
TGTGCCTGGAGGAGCGGGACAGGGGCCTACGAGCAGTACTTC
>.|TRBJ2-7|.|TRBV27
CASSLAGRHYEQYF
TGTGCCAGCAGTTTGGCGGGAAGGCACTACGAGCAGTACTTC
>.|TRBJ2-1|TRBD1|TRBV9
CASSEQGLTWVGQFF
TGTGCCAGCAGCGAACAGGGGTTAACCTGGGTAGGGCAGTTCTTC
>.|TRBJ1-4|TRBD1|TRBV7-2
CASSPRTGGYVEEKLFF
TGTGCCAGCAGCCCGCGGACAGGGGGCTATGTGGAAGAAAAACTGTTTTTT
>few|TRBJ2-1|TRBD2|TRBV9
CASTGLAGDNEQFF
TGTGCCAGCACGGGACTAGCGGGGGACAATGAGCAGTTCTTC
>few|TRBJ2-1|TRBD1|TRBV27
CASSFSGGAYNEQFF
TGTGCCAGCAGTTTTTCAGGGGGCGCCTACAATGAGCAGTTCTTC
>.|TRBJ2-3|TRBD2|TRBV7-2
CASSFLAGTTDTQYF
TGTGCCAGCAGCTTTTTAGCGGGGACCACAGATACGCAGTATTTT
>.|TRBJ1-5|.|TRBV19
CASSGQEYSNQPQHF
TGTGCCAGTAGCGGGCAGGAGTATAGCAATCAGCCCCAGCATTTT
>.|TRBJ2-5|TRBD1|TRBV27
CASSTHLLRDRGQETQYF
TGTGCCAGCAGTACCCACCTTTTGAGGGACAGGGGGCAAGAGACCCAGTACTTC
>.|TRBJ2-2|.|TRBV6-6
CASSYGENTGELFF
TGTGCCAGCAGTTACGGGGAAAACACCGGGGAGCTGTTTTTT
>.|TRBJ1-1|.|TRBV4-3
CASSRENTEAFF
TGCGCCAGCAGCCGGGAGAACACTGAAGCTTTCTTT
>.|TRBJ2-3|.|TRBV27
CASSDGTPDTQYF
TGTGCCAGCAGCGACGGTACCCCAGATACGCAGTATTTT